The entry below describes one TCR beta chain. TCRdb independently ran MiXCR on the RT-PCR reads; one entry per CDR3 protein. The table has around 150,000 distinct CDR3 sequences, roughly 30% seen once. The ends were cut back, 6 bases at V and 4 bases at J, with 10 bases in the middle. The CDR3 covers 13 residues. This specimen belongs to a study of patients and donors after allogeneic stem cell transplantation. Sequences were obtained from blood, either unsorted or a sorted T cell fraction (not recorded which). The receptor was derived from a human donor who was either an allogeneic HSCT recipient or a stem cell or donor lymphocyte infusion donor (not recorded which). It is not recorded whose cells these are; they may come from a transplant donor. The chain recombines TRBV12-3 or TRBV12-4 with TRBJ1-5; D unclear. CDR3 sequence reads: CASRTVGNQPQHF. The CDR3 nucleotides read TGTGCCAGCAGGACGGTTGGGAATCAGCCCCAGCATTTT.